These 9 T cell receptor beta chains came from one sample sequenced in a study of identical twins. A single record per CDR3 protein comes from TCRdb applying MiXCR to the 5' RACE reads. Among about 890,000 distinct CDR3 sequences listed, 9% to 15% were seen once. These same data were also listed under a study on yellow fever vaccine responses in identical twins.

The sequencing sample was made of PBMCs. These receptors came from a woman younger than 35 in good health.

This clonotype was counted ten times or more. The genes are TRBV15 and TRBJ2-3; TRBD1 matches 8 bases. From germline, CDR1 is LNHNV and CDR2 YYDKDF (reference sequence). J was trimmed by 2 bases and V by 9 bases; bases with no gene match: 10. This CDR3 has 15 residues. As DNA, the CDR3 is TGTGCCACTTCAGGGGGCTCTTACGACACAGATACGCAGTATTTT. As protein: CATSGGSYDTDTQYF.

The CDR3 spells CSANRGIGQPQHF. For the CDR3, the DNA is TGCAGTGCTAACAGGGGGATTGGACAGCCCCAGCATTTT. The chain joins TRBV20-1 to TRBJ1-5, with 8 bases identical to TRBD1. There are 13 residues in the CDR3. V lost 4 bases and J lost 7; bases outside the gene matches: 6. CDR1 is DFQATT, CDR2 SNEGSKA, per germline (reference sequence).

There are a few counts of this clonotype. This chain links TRBV10-3 with TRBJ2-1; D is perhaps TRBD2 (6 bases). CDR1 ENHRY and CDR2 SYGVKD come from the germline V gene. Between the trimmed V and J ends, which lost 8 bases and 0 bases, there was a span of 17 bases. The CDR3 length is 16 residues. Written as DNA, the CDR3 is TGTGCCATCGGCTTACCGGGACTGAGCTCCTACAATGAGCAGTTCTTC. Translation gives CAIGLPGLSSYNEQFF.

The rearrangement uses TRBV7-9 and TRBJ1-4; D not resolved. The CDR3 length is 15 residues. Looked up from germline, CDR1 is SEHNR and CDR2 is FQNEAQ (reference sequence). The ends were cut back, 1 base at V and 5 bases at J, with 11 bases in the middle. The CDR3 protein is CASSLGPTPNEKLFF. As DNA, the CDR3 is TGTGCCAGCAGCTTAGGGCCTACCCCAAATGAAAAACTGTTTTTT.

This clonotype was recorded a few times. The chain links TRBV9 to TRBJ2-7; D call uncertain. This CDR3 comprises 15 residues. CDR1 is SGDLS and CDR2 is YYNGEE in the germline V gene. V was pared by 0 bases and J by 3 bases, with 13 bases between. CDR3 loop: CASSVGVQPYYEQYF. The CDR3 DNA follows: TGTGCCAGCAGCGTAGGGGTCCAGCCGTACTACGAGCAGTACTTC.

The rearrangement joins TRBV7-2 to TRBJ2-1, with TRBD2 as a possible D gene (6 bases). The CDR3 contains 16 residues. The V end lost 0 bases, the J end lost 7 bases, and 16 bases lay between the germline ends. In germline, CDR1 is SGHTA, CDR2 FQGNSA. This chain's CDR3 is CASSLALGRGMNEQFF. CDR3 nucleotides: TGTGCCAGCAGCTTAGCGCTGGGACGGGGGATGAATGAGCAGTTCTTC. Complete variable domain (other parts from reference TRBV7-2 and TRBJ2-1): GAGVSQSPSNKVTEKGKDVELRCDPISGHTALYWYRQSLGQGLEFLIYFQGNSAPDKSGLPSDRFSAERTGGSVSTLTIQRTQQEDSAVYLCASSLALGRGMNEQFFGPGTRLTVL.

This chain uses TRBV6-5 with TRBJ2-7; D is unresolved. Per the germline V gene, CDR1 is MNHEY and CDR2 is SVGAGI. Trimming shortened V by 0 bases and J by 7 bases, and 16 bases separated the two germline ends. The CDR3 runs to 15 residues. CDR3 coding DNA: TGTGCCAGCAGTTACTCAGGGCAGAGGCCTTCGGAGCAGTACTTC. Translation: CASSYSGQRPSEQYF.

CDR3 nucleotides: TGCGCCAGCAGGTCGGGGTATTCTAGCGATGAGCAGTTCTTC. Translation: CASRSGYSSDEQFF. This chain uses TRBV10-1 with TRBJ2-1, with D possibly matching TRBD2 (6 bases). V gave up 6 bases and J gave up 8 bases, with 17 bases separating them. CDR1 is WNHNN, CDR2 SYGVQD, per germline (reference sequence). CDR3 size: 14 residues.

The J gene is TRBJ2-6, the V gene TRBV6-1, with a weak D call TRBD1 (5 bases). The V gene lost 5 bases and the J gene lost 2 bases, with 13 bases spanning the gap. The germline gives CDR1 MNHNS, CDR2 SASEGT. The CDR3 sequence is 16 residues long. The CDR3 DNA sequence: TGTGCCAGCAGTACCAGGACAAAAACTGGGGCCAACGTCCTGACTTTC. Translating it yields CASSTRTKTGANVLTF.